Listed below are T cell receptor beta chains from one sample, sequenced in a study of T cell responses to AZD1222 COVID-19 vaccine. The method was immunoSEQ multiplex PCR; TCRdb's version includes in-frame clones alone and lacks a portion of them. The sample contains fewer than 200,000 clones, just over 90% of which appear only once. The sequenced sample was peripheral blood, obtained on day 0 of AZD1222 vaccination. These receptors all come from an adult in good health. Both conserved end residues are part of each CDR3.

J gene: TRBJ2-2
V gene: TRBV30
CDR3 protein: CAWSTTHSGELFF

J gene: TRBJ2-7
V gene: TRBV5-1
CDR3 protein: CASSPRGIPDEQYF

J gene: TRBJ2-1
V gene: TRBV7-9
CDR3 protein: CASSLSRGRDNEQFF

J gene: TRBJ1-1
V gene: TRBV6-5
CDR3 protein: CASSYRDRGNTEAFF

J gene: TRBJ1-2
V gene: TRBV11-2
CDR3 protein: CASSLGQGGYGYTF

J gene: TRBJ2-7
V gene: TRBV5-1
CDR3 protein: CASSKDRGLEEQYF

J gene: TRBJ2-3
V gene: TRBV5-1
CDR3 protein: CASSLALGGNTDTQYF

J gene: TRBJ1-1
V gene: TRBV10-2
CDR3 protein: CASSLRTENTEAFF

J gene: TRBJ1-1
V gene: TRBV25-1
CDR3 protein: CASSRDRENTEAFF

J gene: TRBJ1-5
V gene: TRBV19
CDR3 protein: CASSMGRSNQPQHF

J gene: TRBJ1-4
V gene: TRBV7-9
CDR3 protein: CASSGGGFEKLFF

J gene: TRBJ2-2
V gene: TRBV2
CDR3 protein: CASTSLGGSGELFF

J gene: TRBJ2-7
V gene: TRBV27
CDR3 protein: CASSLSDHYEQYF

J gene: TRBJ1-1
V gene: TRBV18
CDR3 protein: CASSVYKGTEAFF

J gene: TRBJ1-1
V gene: TRBV5-5
CDR3 protein: CASSLILLTGGLNTEAFF

J gene: TRBJ1-1
V gene: TRBV5-1
CDR3 protein: CASSPGTGKAEAFF

J gene: TRBJ2-2
V gene: TRBV27
CDR3 protein: CATMPGGNLNTGELFF

J gene: TRBJ1-4
V gene: TRBV5-6
CDR3 protein: CASSPVTGSLTNEKLFF

J gene: TRBJ2-5
V gene: TRBV5-1
CDR3 protein: CASSLSTGSGQETQYF

J gene: TRBJ2-1
V gene: TRBV6-5
CDR3 protein: CASRPDRGWDNEQFF

J gene: TRBJ1-1
V gene: TRBV7-9
CDR3 protein: CASSVTGEKDTEAFF

J gene: TRBJ1-2
V gene: TRBV7-9
CDR3 protein: CASSLAQSGYTF

J gene: TRBJ1-4
V gene: TRBV7-9
CDR3 protein: CASSPVRGGEKLFF

J gene: TRBJ1-1
V gene: TRBV6-5
CDR3 protein: CASSYGAHAEAFF

J gene: TRBJ1-3
V gene: TRBV5-1
CDR3 protein: CASSLGTLSGNTIYF

J gene: TRBJ1-5
V gene: TRBV28
CDR3 protein: CASSRARVNQPQHF

J gene: TRBJ1-2
V gene: TRBV24-1
CDR3 protein: CATSDRDRPYGYTF

J gene: TRBJ1-2
V gene: TRBV7-9
CDR3 protein: CASSLAQGFNGYTF

J gene: TRBJ2-5
V gene: TRBV5-1
CDR3 protein: CASSLTGDETQYF

J gene: TRBJ2-1
V gene: TRBV30
CDR3 protein: CAWSVGISYNEQFF

J gene: TRBJ1-5
V gene: TRBV6-2/TRBV6-3
CDR3 protein: CASSQGRGKSSNQPQHF

J gene: TRBJ2-5
V gene: TRBV3-1/TRBV3-2
CDR3 protein: CASSQGPGTGGAFGETQYF

J gene: TRBJ2-7
V gene: TRBV10-3
CDR3 protein: CAIKPGLAGEYQYF

J gene: TRBJ2-7
V gene: TRBV19
CDR3 protein: CASSIQTAYEQYF

J gene: TRBJ2-1
V gene: TRBV4-1
CDR3 protein: CASSQDSGGEQFF

J gene: TRBJ2-7
V gene: TRBV15
CDR3 protein: CATSRGASGTYEQYF

J gene: TRBJ1-1
V gene: TRBV5-6
CDR3 protein: CASSPRRGWGNTEAFF

J gene: TRBJ1-4
V gene: TRBV11-2
CDR3 protein: CASSLTPGVNGKLFF

J gene: TRBJ1-4
V gene: TRBV7-9
CDR3 protein: CASTLRGGAYEKLFF

J gene: TRBJ2-1
V gene: TRBV27
CDR3 protein: CASSLGLTGHNEQFF

J gene: TRBJ1-5
V gene: TRBV19
CDR3 protein: CASSTPQGGNQPQHF

J gene: TRBJ1-1
V gene: TRBV6-5
CDR3 protein: CASSYSIIGTEAFF

J gene: TRBJ2-2
V gene: TRBV7-6
CDR3 protein: CASSLLASGSTGELFF

J gene: TRBJ1-2
V gene: TRBV6-1
CDR3 protein: CASSDGIHGYTF

J gene: TRBJ1-2
V gene: TRBV6-5
CDR3 protein: CASRTGTNYGYTF

J gene: TRBJ2-1
V gene: TRBV24-1
CDR3 protein: CATSDFVAAEQFF

J gene: TRBJ1-2
V gene: TRBV27
CDR3 protein: CASSRDTPPRSYTF

J gene: TRBJ2-1
V gene: TRBV7-9
CDR3 protein: CASSLESRSWNEQFF

J gene: TRBJ2-5
V gene: TRBV5-1
CDR3 protein: CASSTWTGQETQYF

J gene: TRBJ1-6
V gene: TRBV19
CDR3 protein: CASSIDGTYGAPLHF

J gene: TRBJ2-2
V gene: TRBV5-1
CDR3 protein: CASSLAARAGGELFF

J gene: TRBJ2-2
V gene: TRBV14
CDR3 protein: CASSRDLGTGELFF